One sample yielded the 21 T cell receptor beta chains listed below, sequenced in a study of T cells in tumors and immune-related adverse events. The assay was immunoSEQ multiplex PCR, and TCRdb's table has in-frame clones only and misses some. The sample has approximately 4,600 clones; around three fifths are singletons. Material: gut tissue, obtained from a patient treated with anti-PD-1 therapy. The source is a female donor with metastatic renal cell carcinoma.

The genes are TRBV6-5 and TRBJ2-7; D not resolved. Trimming stripped 4 bases from V and 0 bases from J, with 7 bases between. From germline, CDR1 is MNHEY and CDR2 SVGAGI. The CDR3 runs to 13 residues. CDR3 in DNA: TGTGCCAGCAGTTCGTCTCTCTCCTACGAGCAGTACTTC. Its translation is CASSSSLSYEQYF.

The CDR3 DNA follows: TGCAGCGTTGCCGTAGCGGGGTTCACTTTGCAGTATTTT. Its translation: CSVAVAGFTLQYF. This chain connects TRBV29-1 to TRBJ2-3, with 8 bases aligning to TRBD2. Per the germline V gene, CDR1 is SQVTM and CDR2 is ANQGSEA. This CDR3 spans 13 amino acids. Germline trimming cut 4 bases from V and 11 bases from J; bases unmatched to any gene: 11.

In this sample, this clone turned up a few times. The chain combines TRBV7-2 with TRBJ2-5, with 12 nucleotides matching TRBD2. The length of the CDR3 is 17 residues. The V and J ends lost 1 base and 6 bases, in that order; junction bases with no gene match: 9. The germline gives CDR1 SGHTA, CDR2 FQGNSA. The CDR3 protein is CASSLEASGGARKTQYF. CDR3 bases: TGTGCCAGCAGCTTAGAGGCTAGCGGGGGGGCGAGGAAGACCCAGTACTTC.

This clone appeared a few times. The chain joins TRBV11-3 to TRBJ1-1; 7 bases agree with TRBD1. Germline V gene sequence: CDR1 SGHNT, CDR2 YENEEA. This CDR3 is 15 amino acids long. After removal of 4 bases from V and 0 bases from J, the junction contained 5 bases not matched to a gene. The CDR3 DNA follows: TGTGCCAGCAGCTGGTCCGGGACAGTGAACACTGAAGCTTTCTTT. Protein product: CASSWSGTVNTEAFF.

The chain employs TRBV6-5 and TRBJ2-3, with TRBD2 matching over 8 bases. V shed 10 bases and J 0 bases; nucleotides not matched to a gene: 9. The CDR3 has 15 amino acids. Germline values: CDR1 MNHEY, CDR2 SVGAGI. The CDR3 spells CATKRERASTDTQYF. The CDR3 DNA reads as TGTGCCACCAAGCGGGAGAGGGCCAGCACAGATACGCAGTATTTT.

This clone came up once. V and J are TRBV5-1 and TRBJ1-1, with D unclear. The germline V gene has CDR1 SGHRS and CDR2 YFSETQ. CDR3 length equals 14 residues. The V end lost 0 bases, the J end lost 1 base, and 7 bases lay between the germline ends. The CDR3 DNA is TGCGCCAGCAGCTTGGGGAGTTCGAACACTGAAGCTTTCTTT. This gives the protein CASSLGSSNTEAFF.

This chain links TRBV4-3 with TRBJ2-7; 13 positions match TRBD2. J lost 6 bases, V lost 3 bases, and 8 bases had no gene match. The germline CDR1 and CDR2 sequences are LGHNA and YSLEER. This CDR3 is 16 amino acids long. This chain's CDR3 is CASSQGNGLAGAEQYF. The CDR3 nucleotides read TGCGCCAGCAGCCAGGGAAACGGACTAGCGGGAGCCGAGCAGTACTTC.

The chain links TRBV10-1 to TRBJ2-6; TRBD1 agrees at 7 bases. With 3 bases clipped from V and 4 bases from J, the junction kept 3 bases outside the gene matches. The CDR3 length is 15 residues. The germline CDR1 and CDR2 sequences are WNHNN and SYGVQD (reference sequence). CDR3 residues: CASSDGTAGANVLTF. The CDR3 DNA is TGCGCCAGCAGTGACGGGACAGCCGGGGCCAACGTCCTGACTTTC.

This clone appeared a single time. The junction shows a germline mismatch at one end, possibly a read error. The J gene is TRBJ1-1, the V gene TRBV25-1; D not resolved. This CDR3 has 13 residues. Germline V lookup: CDR1 MGHDK, CDR2 SYGVNS. The CDR3 DNA is TGTGCCAGCACTGAACACTTCGGCACTGAAGCTTTCTTT. It specifies CASTEHFGTEAFF. Full variable domain (missing parts from reference TRBV25-1 and TRBJ1-1): EADIYQTPRYLVIGTGKKITLECSQTMGHDKMYWYQQDPGMELHLIHYSYGVNSTEKGDLSSESTVSRIRTEHFPLTLESARPSHTSQYLCASTEHFGTEAFFGQGTRLTVV.

The rearrangement links TRBV9 to TRBJ2-7, with D possibly TRBD1 on 6 matching bases. V lost 0 bases and J 6 bases, leaving 10 bases between the germline ends. This CDR3 comprises 13 residues. Per germline, CDR1 SGDLS and CDR2 YYNGEE. The CDR3 region is CASSVATGSEQYF. CDR3 in DNA: TGTGCCAGCAGCGTAGCCACAGGGTCCGAGCAGTACTTC.

The genes are TRBV6-1 and TRBJ2-3; D may match TRBD1 or TRBD2 (5 bases each). The CDR3 is 15 residues long. V lost 6 bases and J lost 0, with 13 bases in between. The germline V gene has CDR1 MNHNS and CDR2 SASEGT. The CDR3 DNA follows: TGTGCCAGCAGACGGGACCCGTCTAGCACAGATACGCAGTATTTT. It codes for CASRRDPSSTDTQYF.

The chain uses TRBV7-9 and TRBJ1-6; D is uncertain. Looked up from germline, CDR1 is SEHNR and CDR2 is FQNEAQ (reference sequence). The CDR3 consists of 14 residues. Trimming took off 3 bases at V and 13 bases at J, with 16 bases between the two ends. The CDR3, as DNA: TGTGCCAGCAGCTTCGATATGGTGGCTCATCCCCTCCACTTT. It encodes CASSFDMVAHPLHF.

J is TRBJ2-2 and V is TRBV18; 9 positions agree with TRBD1. This CDR3 region has 16 residues. Germline lookup yields CDR1 KGHSH and CDR2 LQKENI. After removal of 3 bases from V and 6 bases from J, the junction contained 8 bases not matched to a gene. The CDR3 loop reads CASSPSGQGRAGELFF. The CDR3 bases are TGTGCCAGCTCACCCTCCGGACAGGGGCGCGCCGGGGAGCTGTTTTTT.

V and J are TRBV7-9 and TRBJ2-1; 9 bases map to TRBD1. Germline values: CDR1 SEHNR, CDR2 FQNEAQ (reference sequence). The CDR3 runs 14 residues. With 5 bases clipped from V and 5 bases from J, the junction kept 4 bases outside the gene matches. The CDR3 DNA follows: TGTGCCAGCAGCCGGGACAGGGAGAACAATGAGCAGTTCTTC. It encodes CASSRDRENNEQFF. Together with reference TRBV7-9 and TRBJ2-1, the CDR3 gives the full variable domain: DTGVSQNPRHKITKRGQNVTFRCDPISEHNRLYWYRQTLGQGPEFLTYFQNEAQLEKSRLLSDRFSAERPKGSFSTLEIQRTEQGDSAMYLCASSRDRENNEQFFGPGTRLTVL.

The rearrangement uses TRBV4-2 and TRBJ2-7, with TRBD2 matching over 13 bases. V gave up 1 base and J gave up 6 bases; unmatched junction bases: 6. Germline loops: CDR1 LGHNA, CDR2 YNFKEQ. The CDR3 is made up of 16 amino acids. In DNA form, the CDR3 reads TGTGCCAGCAGCCAAGCCGGGACTAGCGGGATGCCCGAGCAGTACTTC. Amino acid sequence: CASSQAGTSGMPEQYF.

The gene calls are TRBV14 and TRBJ1-1, with D possibly matching TRBD1 (6 bases). This CDR3 is built from 14 residues. Germline values: CDR1 SGHDN, CDR2 FVKESK. V lost 8 bases and J 3 bases, leaving 16 bases between the germline ends. This chain's CDR3 is CASFGPGVDTEAFF. In DNA form, the CDR3 reads TGTGCCAGCTTTGGACCAGGGGTGGACACTGAAGCTTTCTTT.

The rearrangement links TRBV5-5 to TRBJ1-2, with TRBD1 matching 8 bases. Germline lookup yields CDR1 SGHKS and CDR2 YYEKEE (reference sequence). Germline trimming cut 3 bases from V and 2 bases from J; bases unmatched to any gene: 0. The CDR3 extends over 13 amino acids. The CDR3 loop reads CASSWDRNYGYTF. DNA of the CDR3: TGTGCCAGCAGCTGGGACAGGAACTATGGCTACACCTTC.

The rearrangement uses TRBV9 and TRBJ2-1; D gene ambiguous. Germline CDR1 SGDLS, CDR2 YYNGEE. Trimming removed 4 bases at V and 0 bases at J, with 14 bases between. CDR3 length equals 16 residues. CDR3 protein: CASSQSSRSSYNEQFF. Written as DNA, the CDR3 is TGTGCCAGCAGCCAGAGTAGCCGTAGCTCCTACAATGAGCAGTTCTTC.

Here the CDR3 DNA reads TGTGCCAGCAGTGAAACCGGGAATAGAGGAAACACCATATATTTT. Translating gives CASSETGNRGNTIYF. V and J are TRBV2 and TRBJ1-3, with D uncertain. Per the germline V gene, CDR1 is SNHLY and CDR2 is FYNNEI. V lost 2 bases and J 4 bases, leaving 12 bases between the germline ends. The CDR3 is 15 residues long.

The CDR3 DNA reads TGTGCCAGCAGCCTAACAGGGCGCACTGAAGCTTTCTTT. This codes for CASSLTGRTEAFF. V usage is TRBV11-3 and J usage is TRBJ1-1, with a weak D call TRBD1 (6 bases). Trimming removed 5 bases at V and 4 bases at J, with 11 bases between. This CDR3 has 13 residues. Germline V CDR1 and CDR2: SGHNT, YENEEA.

The V gene is TRBV7-8, the J gene TRBJ2-7, with D perhaps matching TRBD1 (5 bases). CDR1 and CDR2 from the germline V gene are SGHVS and FQNEAQ. The V end lost 4 bases, the J end lost 4 bases, and 17 bases lay between the germline ends. This CDR3 spans 15 amino acids. CDR3 protein: CASSSRVGPEYEQYF. CDR3 DNA sequence: TGTGCCAGCAGCTCCCGGGTGGGGCCTGAATACGAGCAGTACTTC.